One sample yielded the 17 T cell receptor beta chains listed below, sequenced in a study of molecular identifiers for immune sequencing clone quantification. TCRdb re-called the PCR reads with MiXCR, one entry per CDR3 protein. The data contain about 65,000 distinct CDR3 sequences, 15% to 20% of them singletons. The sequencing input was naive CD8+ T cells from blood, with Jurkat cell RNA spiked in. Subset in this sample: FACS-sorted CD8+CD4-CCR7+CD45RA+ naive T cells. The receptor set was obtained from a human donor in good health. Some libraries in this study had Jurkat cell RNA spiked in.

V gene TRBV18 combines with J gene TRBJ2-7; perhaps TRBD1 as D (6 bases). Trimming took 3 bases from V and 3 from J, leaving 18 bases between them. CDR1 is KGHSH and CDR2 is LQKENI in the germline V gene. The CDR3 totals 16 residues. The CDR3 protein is CASSPPRQGHHYEQYF. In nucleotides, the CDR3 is TGTGCCAGCTCACCTCCCCGGCAGGGGCATCACTACGAGCAGTACTTC.

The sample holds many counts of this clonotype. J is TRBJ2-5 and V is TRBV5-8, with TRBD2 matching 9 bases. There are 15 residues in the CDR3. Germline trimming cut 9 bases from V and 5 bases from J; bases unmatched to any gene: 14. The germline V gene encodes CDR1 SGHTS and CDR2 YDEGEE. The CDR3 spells CATALRAGGMETQYF. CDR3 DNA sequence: TGTGCCACCGCTCTTAGGGCGGGAGGGATGGAGACCCAGTACTTC.

CDR3: CSVSYRDSAILEQFF. CDR3 DNA sequence: TGCAGCGTTAGCTACCGGGACTCCGCGATTCTCGAGCAGTTCTTC. The rearrangement uses TRBV29-1 and TRBJ2-1, with D perhaps matching TRBD2 (6 bases). CDR1 and CDR2 from the germline V gene are SQVTM and ANQGSEA. V was clipped by 5 bases and J by 10 bases, with 24 bases between them. There are 15 residues in the CDR3.

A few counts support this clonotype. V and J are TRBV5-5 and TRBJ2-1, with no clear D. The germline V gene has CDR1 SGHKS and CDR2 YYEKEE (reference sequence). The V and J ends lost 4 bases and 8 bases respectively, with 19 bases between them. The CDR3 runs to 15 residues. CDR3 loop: CASSPSILSRDEQFF. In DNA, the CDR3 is TGTGCCAGCAGCCCCTCAATCCTTTCGCGTGATGAGCAGTTCTTC.

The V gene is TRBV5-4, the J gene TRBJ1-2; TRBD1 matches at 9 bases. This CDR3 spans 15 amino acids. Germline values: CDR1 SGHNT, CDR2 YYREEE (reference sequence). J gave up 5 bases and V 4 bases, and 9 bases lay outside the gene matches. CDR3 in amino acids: CASSSRDREGYGYTF. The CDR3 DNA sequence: TGTGCCAGCAGCAGCAGGGACAGGGAGGGATATGGCTACACCTTC.

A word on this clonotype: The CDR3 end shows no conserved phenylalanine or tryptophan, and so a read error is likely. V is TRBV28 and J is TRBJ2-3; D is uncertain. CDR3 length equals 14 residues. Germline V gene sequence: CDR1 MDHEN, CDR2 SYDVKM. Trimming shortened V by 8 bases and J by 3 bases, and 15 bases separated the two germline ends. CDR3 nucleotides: TGTGCCAGCGGTACCCCAGTGGATACAGATACGCAGTATTAT. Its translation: CASGTPVDTDTQYY.

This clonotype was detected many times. The CDR3 sequence: CASSFLEIEETQYF. In DNA form, the CDR3 reads TGTGCCAGCAGCTTTTTGGAGATTGAAGAGACCCAGTACTTC. This chain links TRBV7-6 with TRBJ2-5, with D uncertain. V was shortened by 3 bases and J by 3 bases, with 11 bases between the two germline ends. The length of the CDR3 is 14 residues. Germline CDR1 is SGHVS and CDR2 is FNYEAQ.

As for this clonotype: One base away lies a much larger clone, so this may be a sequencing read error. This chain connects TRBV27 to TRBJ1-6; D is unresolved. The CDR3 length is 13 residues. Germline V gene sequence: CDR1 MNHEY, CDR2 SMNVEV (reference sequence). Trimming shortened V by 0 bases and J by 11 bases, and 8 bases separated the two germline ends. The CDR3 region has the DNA TGTGCCAGCAGTTTATCGCTCGGTCCACCCCTCCACTTT. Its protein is CASSLSLGPPLHF.

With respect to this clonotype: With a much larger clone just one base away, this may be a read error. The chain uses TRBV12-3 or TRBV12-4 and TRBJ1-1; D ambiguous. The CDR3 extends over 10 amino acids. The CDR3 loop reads CASGNAEAFF. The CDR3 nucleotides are TGTGCCAGCGGGAACGCTGAAGCTTTCTTT.

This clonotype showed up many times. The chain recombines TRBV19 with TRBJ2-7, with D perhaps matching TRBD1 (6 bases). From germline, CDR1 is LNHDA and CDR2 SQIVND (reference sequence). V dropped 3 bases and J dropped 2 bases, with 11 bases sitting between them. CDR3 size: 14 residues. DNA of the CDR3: TGTGCCAGTAGTATTTCAGGGGAAGCCTACGAGCAGTACTTC. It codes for CASSISGEAYEQYF.

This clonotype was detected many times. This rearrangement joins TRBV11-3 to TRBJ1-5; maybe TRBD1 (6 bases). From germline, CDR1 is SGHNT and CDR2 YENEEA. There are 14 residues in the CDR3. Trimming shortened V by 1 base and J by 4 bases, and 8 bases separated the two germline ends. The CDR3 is CASSLGGPNQPQHF. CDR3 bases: TGTGCCAGCAGCTTAGGGGGGCCAAATCAGCCCCAGCATTTT. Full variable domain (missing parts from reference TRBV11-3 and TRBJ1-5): EAGVVQSPRYKIIEKKQPVAFWCNPISGHNTLYWYLQNLGQGPELLIRYENEEAVDDSQLPKDRFSAERLKGVDSTLKIQPAELGDSAVYLCASSLGGPNQPQHFGDGTRLSIL.

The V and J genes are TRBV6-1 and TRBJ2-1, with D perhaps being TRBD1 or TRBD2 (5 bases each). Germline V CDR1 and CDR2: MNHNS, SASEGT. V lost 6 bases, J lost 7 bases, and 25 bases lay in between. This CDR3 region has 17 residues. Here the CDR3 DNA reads TGTGCCAGCAGCGGGACCCATTTTCGGGCCCTTGGGAATGAGCAGTTCTTC. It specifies CASSGTHFRALGNEQFF.

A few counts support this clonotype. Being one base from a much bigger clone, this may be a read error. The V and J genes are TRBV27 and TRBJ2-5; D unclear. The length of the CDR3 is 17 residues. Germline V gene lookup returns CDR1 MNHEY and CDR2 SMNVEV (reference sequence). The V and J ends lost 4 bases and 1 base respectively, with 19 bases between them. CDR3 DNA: TGTGCCAGCAGTTCCCTGGTTGCGGAAGGGCTCCAAGAGACCCAGTACTTC. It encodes CASSSLVAEGLQETQYF.

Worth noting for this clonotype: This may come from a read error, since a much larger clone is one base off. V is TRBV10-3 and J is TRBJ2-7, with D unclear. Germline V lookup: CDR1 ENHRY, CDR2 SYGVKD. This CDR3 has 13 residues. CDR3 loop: CAICESSGYEQYF. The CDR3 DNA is TGTGCCATCTGTGAGTCGTCCGGCTACGAGCAGTACTTC.

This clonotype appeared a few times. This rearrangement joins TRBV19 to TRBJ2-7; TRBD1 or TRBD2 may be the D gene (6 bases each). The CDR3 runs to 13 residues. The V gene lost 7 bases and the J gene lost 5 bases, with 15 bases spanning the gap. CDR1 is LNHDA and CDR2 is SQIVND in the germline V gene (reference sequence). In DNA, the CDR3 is TGTGCCAGTACTCCTGGGGGGCCCAACGAGCAGTACTTC. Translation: CASTPGGPNEQYF.

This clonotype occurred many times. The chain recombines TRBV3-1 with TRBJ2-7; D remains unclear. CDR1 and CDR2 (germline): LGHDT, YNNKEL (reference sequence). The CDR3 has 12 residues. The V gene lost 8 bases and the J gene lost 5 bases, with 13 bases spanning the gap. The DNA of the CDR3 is TGTGCCAGCGGCCGCGACGATGACGAGCAGTACTTC. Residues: CASGRDDDEQYF.

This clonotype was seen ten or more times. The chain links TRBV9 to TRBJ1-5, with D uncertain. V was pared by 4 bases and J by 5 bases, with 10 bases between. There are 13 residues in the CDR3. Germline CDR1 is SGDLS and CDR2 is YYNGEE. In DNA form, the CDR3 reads TGTGCCAGCAGCTCAGAGGTGGATCAGCCCCAGCATTTT. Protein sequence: CASSSEVDQPQHF.